The T cell receptor beta chain under discussion was sequenced for a study of resident and recirculating memory T cells in vitiligo. Broader study findings: Non-conserved TCRs across sites and patients suggested distinct clones per lesion. Clonality differed among vitiligo lesions, with no unique dominant clone.

This clone was observed a handful of times. As yet, its antigen is unknown. CDR3 length equals 12 residues. Germline V gene sequence: CDR1 SGHNT, CDR2 YYREEE (reference sequence). V lost 3 bases to trimming and J lost 6 bases; unmatched junction nucleotides: 1. Stable patients also lacked confetti depigmentation, a sign of active vitiligo. Clones were sequenced by immunoSEQ multiplex PCR, and TCRdb holds only the in-frame ones, with some missing. This sample has tens of thousands of clones, with about 89% found just once. This clonotype was sampled from a male donor with vitiligo. V and J are TRBV5-4 and TRBJ1-1, with TRBD1 identical over 8 bases. Sequenced: blood. This CDR3 is CASSSDRAEAFF. The CDR3 DNA reads as TGTGCCAGCAGCTCGGACAGGGCTGAAGCTTTCTTT.